This T cell receptor (beta chain) stems from a study of PD-1 blockade in classical Hodgkin lymphoma. Whole-study findings and limits: CD4+ TCR diversity, unlike CD8+, climbed significantly by C4D1. Reported findings placed baseline TCR diversity lower in newly diagnosed patients (compared with healthy donors). Similar baseline diversity was found in complete responders and newly diagnosed patients.

On this clone: Its antigen is unidentified.

Repertoires were generated with immunoSEQ multiplex PCR, while TCRdb's copy carries only in-frame clones and drops some. The table shows about 89,000 clones, with approximately 90% occurring only once. Specified time point: cycle 4 day 1 (C4D1), after 5 to 7 weeks of nivolumab. All trial patients relapsed after autologous stem cell transplantation. Complete response, partial response or progressive disease made up the best responses. The sequence was collected from a human donor with classical Hodgkin lymphoma. This material consisted of peripheral blood mononuclear cells (PBMCs), taken before the fourth cycle of nivolumab.

CDR3 protein: CASSVAPITSGGGNEQFF. The CDR3 DNA reads as TGTGCCAGCAGCGTCGCCCCGATTACTAGCGGGGGGGGTAATGAGCAGTTCTTC. This chain joins TRBV9 and TRBJ2-1, with 13 bases identical to TRBD2. There are 18 residues in the CDR3. V shed 2 bases, J shed 7 bases, and the junction held 12 bases outside the gene matches. The germline CDR1 and CDR2 sequences are SGDLS and YYNGEE.